Below, one TCR beta chain is given with its context. What it binds is unknown. Sequencing used immunoSEQ multiplex PCR; TCRdb keeps in-frame clones, though not all of them. The sample holds more than 95,000 clones; about 94% are singletons and the top ten take under 2%. V was shortened by 0 bases and J by 0 bases, with 7 bases between the two germline ends. The V gene's germline CDR1 is SGHTS and CDR2 YDEGEE. The CDR3 consists of 15 residues. The sample belongs to a study of siplizumab effects on memory and regulatory T cells. Overall study findings and caveats: Left unconfirmed was the suppressive function of proliferating Tregs from siplizumab cultures. Treatment with siplizumab left mappable alloreactive CD4+ clones averaging approximately 69% Treg-derived, compared with 25% to 30% in controls.

The gene calls are TRBV5-8 and TRBJ1-5; D call uncertain. The TCR sequence derives from a human donor in good health. Input material: non-Treg CD4+ T cells sorted from blood. This CDR3 reads CASSLGATSNQPQHF. Written as DNA, the CDR3 is TGTGCCAGCAGCTTGGGGGCAACTAGCAATCAGCCCCAGCATTTT.